A selection of T cell receptor beta chains follows, all from one sample in a study of T cells in Graves' hyperthyroidism and ophthalmopathy. TCRdb called the multiplex PCR reads again in MiXCR, with one record for every CDR3 protein. This sample yields some 400,000 distinct CDR3 sequences, of which about 13% are seen a single time; 20% belongs to the top ten. The sample consisted of blood. The source is a young man with Graves' hyperthyroidism that later progressed to Graves' ophthalmopathy. Both conserved end residues are part of each CDR3. The D gene is left open where the match is weak. Clone size appears in some rows only: once, few, many, or a class for an expanded clone.

j_call: TRBJ2-1
v_call: TRBV6-2/TRBV6-3
d_call: NA
clone_size: NA
cdr3_nt: TGTGCCAGCACCAACGGAGGGAATGAGCAGTTCTTC
cdr3_aa: CASTNGGNEQFF

j_call: TRBJ2-6
v_call: TRBV20-1
d_call: NA
clone_size: NA
cdr3_nt: TGCAGTGCTACTATTTCCGGGGCCAACGTCCTGACTTTC
cdr3_aa: CSATISGANVLTF

j_call: TRBJ2-7
v_call: TRBV7-9
d_call: TRBD1
clone_size: NA
cdr3_nt: TGTGCCAGCAGCATATTTCCGGGACAGGGTCTTACCACCGACTACGAGCAGTACTTC
cdr3_aa: CASSIFPGQGLTTDYEQYF

j_call: TRBJ1-1
v_call: TRBV5-1
d_call: NA
clone_size: many
cdr3_nt: TGCGCCAGCAGCCCCCGGGGACTAGGGGACTTTGGCACTGAAGCTTTCTTT
cdr3_aa: CASSPRGLGDFGTEAFF

j_call: TRBJ2-7
v_call: TRBV4-1
d_call: NA
clone_size: NA
cdr3_nt: TGCGCCAGCAGCCAACACGGCTCCTACGAGCAGTACTTC
cdr3_aa: CASSQHGSYEQYF

j_call: TRBJ1-2
v_call: TRBV9
d_call: NA
clone_size: few
cdr3_nt: TGTGCCAGCAGCGTAGCTGGTACGACCGCGTATGGCTACACCTTC
cdr3_aa: CASSVAGTTAYGYTF

j_call: TRBJ1-3
v_call: TRBV11-2
d_call: TRBD1
clone_size: NA
cdr3_nt: TGTGCCAGCAGCTTAGACCGTTCGAGTCAACTGGGACAGATCTCTGGAAACACCATATATTTT
cdr3_aa: CASSLDRSSQLGQISGNTIYF

j_call: TRBJ2-5
v_call: TRBV6-1
d_call: NA
clone_size: many
cdr3_nt: TGTGCCAGCAACCGTTCTTTGGGGACAAGTCAAGAGACCCAGTACTTC
cdr3_aa: CASNRSLGTSQETQYF

j_call: TRBJ1-5
v_call: TRBV28
d_call: TRBD1
clone_size: many
cdr3_nt: TGTGCCAGCAGTTCAGGGGGCGCGGGTCAGCCCCAGCATTTT
cdr3_aa: CASSSGGAGQPQHF

j_call: TRBJ2-7
v_call: TRBV7-9
d_call: NA
clone_size: many
cdr3_nt: TGTGCCAGCAGCCAAGGGATGGGCGAGCAGTACTTC
cdr3_aa: CASSQGMGEQYF

j_call: TRBJ2-7
v_call: TRBV6-1
d_call: NA
clone_size: few
cdr3_nt: TGTGCCAGCAGTTTCCCCCCAGGGATCTACGAGCAGTACTTC
cdr3_aa: CASSFPPGIYEQYF